The 30 T cell receptor beta chains below all came from one sample that was sequenced in a study of blood T cell repertoires in COVID-19. Generated by immunoSEQ multiplex PCR, the TCRdb table keeps only in-frame clones and is missing some. The data contain about 290,000 clones, 85% to 90% of them singletons. Sequenced material: peripheral blood. These receptors originate from a middle-aged man with acute or convalescent COVID-19.

This chain uses TRBV24-1 with TRBJ2-3; weak D call: TRBD1 (6 bases). This CDR3 region has 16 residues. V lost 3 bases to trimming and J lost 8 bases, with 20 bases between them. CDR1 is KGHDR, CDR2 SFDVKD, per germline. CDR3 sequence: CATSDGWTAAEATQYF. CDR3 nucleotides: TGTGCCACCAGTGATGGTTGGACAGCGGCGGAGGCTACGCAGTATTTT.

Turning to this clone: Other DNA sequences from this sample encode an identical CDR3 as well. The chain combines TRBV11-2 with TRBJ1-1, with a possible D match to TRBD1 (5 bases). The CDR3 spans 14 residues. Trimming took off 6 bases at V and 3 bases at J, with 14 bases between the two ends. Germline V CDR1 and CDR2: SGHAT, FQNNGV. CDR3 sequence: CASSLGVRDTEAFF. The CDR3 coding sequence is TGTGCCAGCAGTCTAGGGGTTAGGGACACTGAAGCTTTCTTT. Looking up the rest from reference TRBV11-2 and TRBJ1-1 gives the full variable domain: EAGVAQSPRYKIIEKRQSVAFWCNPISGHATLYWYQQILGQGPKLLIQFQNNGVVDDSQLPKDRFSAERLKGVDSTLKIQPAKLEDSAVYLCASSLGVRDTEAFFGQGTRLTVV.

Concerning this clone: One end of the junction does not line up with germline, which may come from a read error. This chain uses TRBV20-1 with TRBJ2-7, with D possibly TRBD1 on 6 matching bases. The CDR3 has 11 amino acids. CDR1 is DFQATT and CDR2 is SNEGSKA in the germline V gene (reference sequence). The CDR3 sequence: CSAGDRYEQYF. CDR3 DNA sequence: TGCAGTGCTGGAGACAGGTACGAGCAGTACTTC.

The rearrangement links TRBV2 to TRBJ2-3, with D unclear. The CDR3 spans 11 residues. The V end was cut by 8 bases, the J end by 4 bases, with 7 bases between. Looked up from germline, CDR1 is SNHLY and CDR2 is FYNNEI. CDR3 bases: TGTGCCAGCTGCCTAGCAGATACGCAGTATTTT. This encodes CASCLADTQYF.

The rearrangement uses TRBV6-1 and TRBJ2-4, with D possibly TRBD2 on 5 matching bases. The CDR3 consists of 16 residues. Trimming took off 1 base at V and 9 bases at J, with 19 bases between the two ends. In germline, CDR1 is MNHNS, CDR2 SASEGT. The CDR3 spells CASSEDGSPIEGIQYF. For the CDR3, the DNA is TGTGCCAGCAGTGAAGACGGTTCCCCAATCGAGGGCATTCAGTACTTC.

This chain uses TRBV7-2 with TRBJ1-2, with TRBD1 identical over 8 bases. CDR1 and CDR2 from the germline V gene are SGHTA and FQGNSA. Trimming at V came to 6 bases and at J to 5 bases, leaving 8 bases not matched to a gene. The CDR3 totals 14 residues. The CDR3 DNA follows: TGTGCCAGCAGTACAGGACAGGGCGGATATGGCTACACCTTC. Translating gives CASSTGQGGYGYTF.

This chain uses TRBV11-2 with TRBJ2-1; 10 bases are a match to TRBD1. From germline, CDR1 is SGHAT and CDR2 FQNNGV. The CDR3 has 15 amino acids. The V and J ends lost 5 bases and 7 bases, in that order; junction bases with no gene match: 8. For the CDR3, the DNA is TGTGCCAGCAGCCTTGGACAGGGGGAGGGAAATGAGCAGTTCTTC. Its protein is CASSLGQGEGNEQFF.

This rearrangement joins TRBV30 to TRBJ1-2, with D uncertain. There are 12 residues in the CDR3. Trimming shortened V by 0 bases and J by 4 bases, and 6 bases separated the two germline ends. CDR1 and CDR2 (germline): GTSNPN, SVGIG (reference sequence). CDR3 sequence reads: CAWSVDTYGYTF. In DNA, the CDR3 is TGTGCCTGGAGTGTTGACACCTATGGCTACACCTTC.

The chain carries TRBV18 and TRBJ1-1, with 7 bases fitting TRBD1. V was clipped by 5 bases and J by 5 bases; unmatched bases: 2. The CDR3 spans 12 residues. Germline V gene data show CDR1 as KGHSH and CDR2 as LQKENI. CDR3 sequence: CASSSGGTEAFF. The CDR3 region has the DNA TGTGCCAGCTCATCAGGGGGGACTGAAGCTTTCTTT.

The chain is built from TRBV18 and TRBJ1-1; 8 positions agree with TRBD1. J lost 4 bases, V lost 3 bases, and 4 bases had no gene match. Germline CDR1 KGHSH, CDR2 LQKENI. The CDR3 runs to 14 residues. The CDR3 spells CASSPGTGRTEAFF. DNA for the CDR3: TGTGCCAGCTCACCCGGGACAGGACGCACTGAAGCTTTCTTT.

Worth noting for this clone: This CDR3 is also generated by other DNA sequences in the sample. V and J are TRBV2 and TRBJ2-1; TRBD1 matches at 7 bases. After removal of 8 bases from V and 3 bases from J, the junction contained 4 bases not matched to a gene. The CDR3 is 13 residues long. From germline, CDR1 is SNHLY and CDR2 FYNNEI. The CDR3 DNA reads as TGTGCCAGCTCCGGGACAGTCTACAATGAGCAGTTCTTC. Translation gives CASSGTVYNEQFF.

This chain uses TRBV2 with TRBJ2-3; D may be TRBD2 (5 bases). V lost 7 bases, J lost 2 bases, and 10 bases lay in between. Germline CDR1 SNHLY, CDR2 FYNNEI. This CDR3 is built from 13 residues. This chain's CDR3 is CASNTGYTDTQYF. As DNA, the CDR3 is TGTGCCAGCAACACGGGGTACACAGATACGCAGTATTTT.

The J gene is TRBJ2-1, the V gene TRBV4-2; no clear D. CDR1 and CDR2 (germline): LGHNA, YNFKEQ. CDR3 length: 16 residues. The germline V and J ends were trimmed by 0 bases and 0 bases, with 9 bases remaining between them. The CDR3 region has the DNA TGTGCCAGCAGCCAAGACGCGTCCGGCTCCTACAATGAGCAGTTCTTC. The encoded protein is CASSQDASGSYNEQFF.

The rearrangement uses TRBV3-1 (or the pseudogene TRBV3-2) and TRBJ1-4; 8 bases are a match to TRBD1. Germline V gene lookup returns CDR1 LGHDT and CDR2 YNNKEL (reference sequence). The J segment lost 6 bases and the V segment lost 5 bases, leaving 8 bases of the junction unmatched. CDR3 length equals 15 residues. The CDR3 nucleotides are TGTGCCAGCAGCGACAGGGGAATCGGGGATGAAAAACTGTTTTTT. The encoded protein is CASSDRGIGDEKLFF.

The gene calls are TRBV7-2 and TRBJ1-2, with D possibly being TRBD1 (6 bases). This CDR3 is 13 amino acids long. From germline, CDR1 is SGHTA and CDR2 FQGNSA. Trimming stripped 4 bases from V and 1 base from J, with 7 bases between. The CDR3 loop is CASSSDSNYGYTF. In DNA, the CDR3 is TGTGCCAGCAGCTCGGACAGTAACTATGGCTACACCTTC.

V and J are TRBV9 and TRBJ2-1; tentative D call: TRBD1 (5 bases). V was pared by 5 bases and J by 9 bases, with 9 bases between. The CDR3 has 11 residues. The germline gives CDR1 SGDLS, CDR2 YYNGEE. CDR3 nucleotide sequence: TGTGCCAGCAGTCAGGGTCCTGAGCAGTTCTTC. It codes for CASSQGPEQFF.

V gene TRBV6-5 combines with J gene TRBJ1-4; 9 bases fit TRBD1. Trimming at V came to 7 bases and at J to 7 bases, leaving 4 bases not matched to a gene. CDR3 size: 13 residues. Germline V lookup: CDR1 MNHEY, CDR2 SVGAGI. The CDR3: CASKQGAFEKLFF. CDR3 DNA: TGTGCCAGCAAACAGGGGGCATTTGAAAAACTGTTTTTT.

The rearrangement uses TRBV4-1 and TRBJ1-6; D gene uncertain. In germline, CDR1 is MGHRA, CDR2 YSYEKL. With 0 bases removed from V and 7 bases from J, the gap between germline ends came to 10 bases. The CDR3 has 15 amino acids. The CDR3, as DNA: TGCGCCAGCAGCCAAGAATCCCGGTGGAATTCACCCCTCCACTTT. Its translation: CASSQESRWNSPLHF.

The CDR3 loop reads CASSLDEFTYGYTF. DNA for the CDR3: TGTGCCAGCAGCTTAGACGAGTTTACCTATGGCTACACCTTC. The genes are TRBV7-8 and TRBJ1-2, with no clear D. CDR1 and CDR2 (germline): SGHVS, FQNEAQ. The CDR3 consists of 14 residues. V lost 1 base to trimming and J lost 4 bases, with 10 bases between them. The complete variable domain, with remaining parts taken from reference TRBV7-8 and TRBJ1-2, reads GAGVSQSPRYKVAKRGQDVALRCDPISGHVSLFWYQQALGQGPEFLTYFQNEAQLDKSGLPSDRFFAERPEGSVSTLKIQRTQQEDSAVYLCASSLDEFTYGYTFGSGTRLTVV.

The chain is built from TRBV6-5 and TRBJ2-2; 10 bases align to TRBD1. The CDR3 is 13 amino acids. The germline V gene has CDR1 MNHEY and CDR2 SVGAGI. V gave up 8 bases and J gave up 9 bases; unmatched junction bases: 6. CDR3 loop: CASRDRGIRELFF. The CDR3 DNA reads as TGTGCCAGCCGGGACAGGGGCATCCGGGAGCTGTTTTTT.

This chain connects TRBV5-4 to TRBJ2-2; 8 positions agree with TRBD2. CDR3 length: 16 residues. V was pared by 4 bases and J by 2 bases, with 7 bases of the junction left unmatched. Germline CDR1 SGHNT, CDR2 YYREEE (reference sequence). As DNA, the CDR3 is TGTGCCAGCAGCCGGGGGGGGCCTCTAAACACCGGGGAGCTGTTTTTT. Translated, it gives CASSRGGPLNTGELFF.

CDR3: CASSQGLNSGGLTDTQYF. The CDR3 bases are TGTGCCAGCAGCCAAGGTTTGAATAGCGGGGGATTAACAGATACGCAGTATTTT. V is TRBV3-1 (or the pseudogene TRBV3-2) and J is TRBJ2-3, with TRBD2 identical over 9 bases. The CDR3 has 18 residues. Germline loops: CDR1 LGHDT, CDR2 YNNKEL (reference sequence). The trim removed 1 base at V and 3 bases at J, leaving 11 bases unmatched.

The rearrangement uses TRBV11-2 and TRBJ1-2; 9 nucleotides agree with TRBD1. Germline CDR1 reads SGHAT; CDR2 reads FQNNGV. V lost 3 bases, J lost 6 bases, and 14 bases stayed unmatched. This CDR3 has 17 amino acids. CDR3 sequence (DNA): TGTGCCAGCAGCTTTCCCTTTCGGGGGGGACAGGGTAATGGCTACACCTTC. Residues: CASSFPFRGGQGNGYTF.

The chain combines TRBV7-2 with TRBJ2-5, with D uncertain. V lost 6 bases, J lost 4 bases, and 12 bases lay in between. There are 13 residues in the CDR3. Looked up from germline, CDR1 is SGHTA and CDR2 is FQGNSA. The CDR3 reads CASSFPSRETQYF. In DNA form, the CDR3 reads TGTGCCAGCAGTTTTCCTTCCCGAGAGACCCAGTACTTC.

The CDR3 sequence: CASSYGGNVLTF. CDR3 nucleotide sequence: TGTGCCAGCAGTTACGGGGGGAACGTCCTGACTTTC. This chain uses TRBV6-5 with TRBJ2-6; D is perhaps TRBD2 (6 bases). The CDR3 extends over 12 amino acids. Germline lookup yields CDR1 MNHEY and CDR2 SVGAGI. The V end was cut by 2 bases, the J end by 10 bases, with 6 bases between.

This clone has more than one count but fewer than ten. The genes are TRBV6-5 and TRBJ1-1, with 10 bases lining up with TRBD1. Losses at the gene ends were 7 bases for V and 1 base for J; bases not matched to a gene: 3. The CDR3 has 14 residues. CDR1 is MNHEY and CDR2 is SVGAGI in the germline V gene. The CDR3 loop reads CASKGQGTNTEAFF. The CDR3 nucleotides are TGTGCCAGCAAGGGACAGGGGACGAACACTGAAGCTTTCTTT.

The chain carries TRBV7-2 and TRBJ2-7; TRBD1 aligns across 8 bases. Germline V gene lookup returns CDR1 SGHTA and CDR2 FQGNSA. The length of the CDR3 is 15 residues. J was trimmed by 4 bases and V by 4 bases; bases with no gene match: 9. The CDR3, as DNA: TGTGCCAGCAGCTCGCCGACAGGGGTGGGATACGAGCAGTACTTC. This gives the protein CASSSPTGVGYEQYF.

The chain has TRBV30 and TRBJ1-4; weak D call: TRBD1 (5 bases). Trimming removed 1 base from V and 5 bases from J, with 11 bases in between. The CDR3 is 14 amino acids. Looked up from germline, CDR1 is GTSNPN and CDR2 is SVGIG (reference sequence). CDR3 region: CAWSDGPGNEKLFF. CDR3 coding DNA: TGTGCCTGGAGTGATGGGCCAGGGAATGAAAAACTGTTTTTT.

This sequence joins TRBV28 and TRBJ1-1; 10 nucleotides align to TRBD1. CDR3 size: 17 residues. Germline CDR1 and CDR2: MDHEN and SYDVKM. V lost 2 bases to trimming and J lost 2 bases; unmatched junction nucleotides: 8. This CDR3 is CASSLIPMTGGNTEAFF. CDR3 nucleotide sequence: TGTGCCAGCAGTTTAATCCCCATGACAGGGGGCAACACTGAAGCTTTCTTT.

The gene calls are TRBV9 and TRBJ1-2; D not certain. V was clipped by 0 bases and J by 11 bases, with 11 bases between them. Germline values: CDR1 SGDLS, CDR2 YYNGEE. The CDR3 contains 12 residues. CDR3 region: CASSVGPQAYTF. As DNA, the CDR3 is TGTGCCAGCAGCGTAGGTCCCCAGGCGTACACCTTC.